The rows below give T cell receptor beta chains drawn from one sample of a study of tumour-infiltrating T cells in Burkitt lymphoma. Data came from immunoSEQ multiplex PCR; TCRdb stores just in-frame clones and leaves some out. The table records fewer than 8,000 clones, more than 75% of them present only once. Source material: tumor tissue. These receptors were obtained from a human donor with Burkitt lymphoma. Each CDR3 is given with its conserved first and last residue. A D gene is named only where the DNA matches it firmly. Clone size, where shown, is once, few, many, or a class for clones that have expanded.

TRBJ2-6 | TRBV18 | TRBD1 | NA | CASSPGQGSSSGANVLTF | TGTGCCAGCTCACCAGGACAGGGATCTTCCTCTGGGGCCAACGTCCTGACTTTC
TRBJ2-5 | TRBV19 | NA | once | CASTPRSFQETQYF | TGTGCCAGTACCCCACGGAGTTTCCAAGAGACCCAGTACTTC
TRBJ2-1 | TRBV11-3 | NA | NA | CASSLGNEQFF | TGTGCCAGCAGCTTAGGGAATGAGCAGTTCTTC
TRBJ2-5 | TRBV6-5 | NA | NA | CASSLFGETQYF | TGTGCCAGCAGCTTATTTGGAGAGACCCAGTACTTC
TRBJ1-5 | TRBV6-5 | TRBD1 | few | CASRWGQNQPQHF | TGTGCCAGCAGATGGGGACAGAACCAGCCCCAGCATTTT
TRBJ2-3 | TRBV7-9 | NA | NA | CASSPRTATDTQYF | TGTGCCAGCAGCCCACGGACAGCCACAGATACGCAGTATTTT
TRBJ2-3 | TRBV18 | TRBD1 | NA | CASSPQVGQGVTDTQYF | TGTGCCAGCTCACCCCAAGTGGGACAGGGGGTAACAGATACGCAGTATTTT
TRBJ1-3 | TRBV5-1 | NA | NA | CASSPAVQVASGNTIYF | TGCGCCAGCAGCCCGGCCGTCCAAGTGGCGTCTGGAAACACCATATATTTT
TRBJ2-3 | TRBV11-2 | NA | NA | CASSGGGTQYF | TGTGCCAGCAGCGGGGGCGGAACGCAGTATTTT
TRBJ2-7 | TRBV5-6 | NA | NA | CASSFPREARYEQYF | TGTGCCAGCAGCTTCCCCAGGGAGGCTAGGTACGAGCAGTACTTC
TRBJ2-3 | TRBV7-2 | TRBD2 | few | CASSRGTSGVADTQYF | TGTGCCAGCAGCCGTGGGACTAGCGGGGTAGCAGATACGCAGTATTTT
TRBJ2-1 | TRBV25-1 | TRBD2 | NA | CASSDTSGKYNEQFF | TGTGCCAGCAGCGATACTAGCGGGAAGTACAATGAGCAGTTCTTC
TRBJ1-5 | TRBV10-3 | NA | NA | CAISDGNQPQHF | TGTGCCATCAGTGACGGGAATCAGCCCCAGCATTTT
TRBJ1-2 | TRBV6-4 | NA | once | CASSDFNGYTF | TGTGCCAGCAGTGACTTCAATGGCTACACCTTC
TRBJ2-3 | TRBV11-2 | NA | NA | CASSLTRGPSGSSDTQYF | TGTGCCAGCAGCTTAACCCGCGGGCCCTCGGGGTCGTCAGATACGCAGTATTTT
TRBJ1-1 | TRBV11-1 | NA | NA | CATQLGTPGAEAFF | TGTGCCACGCAGTTAGGGACCCCGGGGGCTGAAGCTTTCTTT
TRBJ2-7 | TRBV7-8 | NA | NA | CASSLAGGVYEQYF | TGTGCCAGCAGCTTAGCGGGTGGGGTTTACGAGCAGTACTTC
TRBJ2-2 | TRBV19 | TRBD2 | NA | CASSIGGRGGTGELFF | TGTGCCAGTAGTATCGGAGGGAGGGGTGGGACCGGGGAGCTGTTTTTT
TRBJ2-7 | TRBV7-9 | NA | once | CASSLTWWQYF | TGTGCCAGCAGCTTAACATGGTGGCAGTACTTC
TRBJ2-5 | TRBV11-3 | NA | NA | CASSLEGEPGETQYF | TGTGCCAGCAGCTTAGAGGGTGAGCCGGGAGAGACCCAGTACTTC
TRBJ2-7 | TRBV2 | TRBD1 | NA | CARNRQGSYEQYF | TGTGCCAGAAACCGACAGGGTTCCTACGAGCAGTACTTC
TRBJ2-2 | TRBV2 | NA | NA | CASGGWWAGELFF | TGTGCCAGCGGCGGGTGGTGGGCCGGGGAGCTGTTTTTT
TRBJ2-5 | TRBV10-3 | NA | once | CAISDMSSIATQYF | TGTGCCATCAGTGATATGTCTAGTATCGCGACCCAGTACTTC
TRBJ1-2 | TRBV9 | NA | NA | CASSVPGQLGYTF | TGTGCCAGCAGCGTGCCGGGACAACTTGGCTACACCTTC
TRBJ1-2 | TRBV9 | NA | NA | CASSGGTRAGYGYTF | TGTGCCAGCAGCGGCGGGACACGGGCCGGCTATGGCTACACCTTC
TRBJ2-7 | TRBV4-1 | TRBD2 | NA | CASSQGLAGNYEQYF | TGCGCCAGCAGCCAAGGACTAGCGGGGAACTACGAGCAGTACTTC
TRBJ2-7 | TRBV2 | NA | NA | CASSGGRLVEQYF | TGTGCCAGCAGCGGTGGCAGGCTGGTCGAGCAGTACTTC
TRBJ2-1 | TRBV27 | TRBD2 | NA | CASSGTSSLEQFF | TGTGCCAGTAGTGGGACTAGCTCTCTTGAGCAGTTCTTC
TRBJ1-2 | TRBV6-6 | TRBD1 | once | CASTTVGQSYGYTF | TGTGCCAGCACAACAGTGGGACAGTCCTATGGCTACACCTTC
TRBJ1-3 | TRBV14 | TRBD1 | NA | CASSPRTGRSGNTIYF | TGTGCCAGCAGCCCAAGGACAGGTCGCTCTGGAAACACCATATATTTT
TRBJ2-2 | TRBV15 | TRBD1 | NA | CATSRVDRGRGELFF | TGTGCCACCAGCAGAGTGGACAGGGGGCGCGGGGAGCTGTTTTTT
TRBJ1-1 | TRBV5-8 | NA | NA | CASSLGLGDLVTEAFF | TGTGCCAGCAGCTTGGGGCTCGGGGATCTCGTCACTGAAGCTTTCTTT
TRBJ2-7 | TRBV6-5 | TRBD1 | NA | CASSPDRGRTYEQYF | TGTGCCAGCAGTCCCGACAGGGGGCGAACCTACGAGCAGTACTTC
TRBJ1-5 | TRBV15 | NA | NA | CATSRKGVRPQHF | TGTGCCACCAGCAGAAAGGGTGTACGGCCCCAGCATTTT
TRBJ2-5 | TRBV11-2 | NA | NA | CASSLAEHETQYF | TGTGCCAGCAGCTTGGCAGAGCACGAGACCCAGTACTTC
TRBJ1-5 | TRBV6-5 | NA | NA | CASSSDGNQPQHF | TGTGCCAGCAGTTCGGACGGGAATCAGCCCCAGCATTTT
TRBJ1-1 | TRBV30 | NA | NA | CAWSKRTAEAFF | TGTGCCTGGAGTAAAAGGACGGCTGAAGCTTTCTTT
TRBJ1-2 | TRBV30 | TRBD1 | NA | CAWRIRGSGYTF | TGTGCCTGGAGGATCAGGGGGTCTGGCTACACCTTC
TRBJ1-1 | TRBV6-5 | NA | NA | CASSYSHPIEGEAFF | TGTGCCAGCAGTTACTCCCATCCAATAGAGGGTGAAGCTTTCTTT
TRBJ2-3 | TRBV9 | TRBD2 | NA | CASSVASGGSDTQYF | TGTGCCAGCAGCGTAGCTAGCGGGGGGTCTGATACGCAGTATTTT
TRBJ1-4 | TRBV5-5 | TRBD1 | NA | CASSSDRVDEKLFF | TGTGCCAGCAGCTCCGACAGGGTCGATGAAAAACTGTTTTTT
TRBJ1-1 | TRBV6-6 | NA | once | CASSYKEGRDNFEAFF | TGTGCCAGCAGTTACAAGGAGGGACGAGATAATTTTGAAGCTTTCTTT
TRBJ2-7 | TRBV7-2 | NA | NA | CASSLVGQHSYEQYF | TGTGCCAGCAGCTTAGTGGGGCAACATAGCTACGAGCAGTACTTC
TRBJ2-7 | TRBV28 | TRBD2 | NA | CASILSGSMGYEQYF | TGTGCCAGCATTCTGAGCGGGAGTATGGGGTACGAGCAGTACTTC
TRBJ1-1 | TRBV7-6 | NA | NA | CASSLDRVNTEAFF | TGTGCCAGCAGCTTAGACCGAGTGAACACTGAAGCTTTCTTT
TRBJ2-7 | TRBV11-2 | TRBD1 | NA | CASSFGTGRYYEQYF | TGTGCCAGCAGCTTTGGGACAGGGAGATACTACGAGCAGTACTTC
TRBJ1-4 | TRBV5-1 | TRBD1 | NA | CASSPRPTGLGEKLFF | TGCGCCAGCAGCCCGCGCCCGACAGGGCTCGGGGAAAAACTGTTTTTT
TRBJ2-7 | TRBV11-3 | TRBD1 | NA | CASSDGTGSYEQYF | TGTGCCAGCAGCGACGGGACAGGGAGTTACGAGCAGTACTTC
TRBJ1-1 | TRBV7-3 | TRBD1 | once | CASSLGPGQGDIEAFF | TGTGCCAGCAGCCTGGGACCAGGGCAGGGGGATATTGAAGCTTTCTTT
TRBJ1-6 | TRBV9 | NA | few | CASSVSTDIGSPLHF | TGTGCCAGCAGCGTCTCGACAGACATAGGTTCACCCCTCCACTTT
TRBJ2-5 | TRBV6-1 | NA | NA | CASSGQAQETQYF | TGTGCCAGCAGTGGACAGGCCCAAGAGACCCAGTACTTC
TRBJ2-7 | TRBV7-9 | TRBD2 | NA | CASSPASGVSYEQYF | TGTGCCAGCAGCCCCGCTAGCGGAGTATCCTACGAGCAGTACTTC